The subject of this entry is one T cell receptor (beta chain). Germline V lookup: CDR1 SGHRS, CDR2 YFSETQ. There are 13 residues in the CDR3. The V and J ends lost 0 bases and 2 bases respectively, with 5 bases between them. The data were obtained in a study of CD8+CD57+ T cells in acquired aplastic anemia. All sequencing subjects had displayed CD8+CD57+ cell expansion on flow cytometry. TCR beta VDJ combinations and CDR3 sequences were profiled from genomic DNA. One entry per CDR3 protein, called by TCRdb with MiXCR from the reads. The sample holds approximately 150,000 distinct CDR3 sequences, 71% seen once.

The rearrangement uses TRBV5-1 and TRBJ2-5; D remains unclear. The sequenced material came from sorted CD4+, CD8+, or CD8+CD57+ T cells (not recorded which) from PBMCs. The clonotype comes from a human donor with aplastic anemia. CDR3 sequence reads: CASSLVLQETQYF. In DNA, the CDR3 is TGCGCCAGCAGCTTGGTACTACAAGAGACCCAGTACTTC.